The TCR beta chain described here comes from a study of CD8 T cell repertoires and HIV-1 epitope variants. With 5 bases removed from V and 0 bases from J, the gap between germline ends came to 4 bases. Germline lookup yields CDR1 LGHNA and CDR2 YSLEER. The CDR3 has 13 residues. Produced via immunoSEQ multiplex PCR; TCRdb's table is partial and in-frame only. The data hold some 5,000 clones, with 66% observed a single time. On this clone itself: Its antigen is unidentified.

The chain recombines TRBV4-3 with TRBJ2-2; D uncertain. The TCR sequence derives from a male donor with HIV. The sequenced sample consisted of cultured CD8+ T cells derived from PBMCs. This CDR3 reads CASSNPNTGELFF. For the CDR3, the DNA is TGCGCCAGCAGCAACCCGAACACCGGGGAGCTGTTTTTT.